These 30 T cell receptor beta chains originate from one sample sequenced in a study of cytomegalovirus exposure and HLA in healthy donors. Primers included in the PCR were 60 Vbeta and 13 Jbeta primers. TCRdb keeps only in-frame clones here, not all; method: immunoSEQ multiplex PCR. Of about 55,000 clones in the sample, 80% to 85% are singletons; the top ten hold roughly 1.5%. Sequenced input: PBMCs. The receptors were gathered from a man aged 25 to 40 in good health and CMV-seronegative.

This clone has a single count. J is TRBJ2-5 and V is TRBV7-3; TRBD2 agrees at 12 bases. The J segment lost 3 bases and the V segment lost 5 bases, leaving 4 bases of the junction unmatched. CDR1 and CDR2 (germline): SGHTA, FQGTGA. The CDR3 spans 15 residues. In DNA form, the CDR3 reads TGTGCCAGCAGCCACCGGACTAGCGGGGAAGAGACCCAGTACTTC. Translation gives CASSHRTSGEETQYF. Full variable domain (missing parts from reference TRBV7-3 and TRBJ2-5): GAGVSQTPSNKVTEKGKYVELRCDPISGHTALYWYRQSLGQGPEFLIYFQGTGAADDSGLPNDRFFAVRPEGSVSTLKIQRTERGDSAVYLCASSHRTSGEETQYFGPGTRLLVL.

The rearrangement uses TRBV27 and TRBJ2-1, with D perhaps TRBD1 (6 bases). The V end was cut by 5 bases, the J end by 7 bases, with 9 bases between. This CDR3 has 12 amino acids. Germline CDR1 MNHEY, CDR2 SMNVEV (reference sequence). The CDR3 loop reads CASSLTGNEQFF. CDR3 DNA: TGTGCCAGCAGTCTAACAGGGAATGAGCAGTTCTTC.

This clone was seen a handful of times. V usage is TRBV5-4 and J usage is TRBJ1-3; D possibly corresponds to TRBD1 (5 bases). The CDR3 is made up of 14 amino acids. With 0 bases removed from V and 5 bases from J, the gap between germline ends came to 9 bases. CDR1 is SGHNT and CDR2 is YYREEE in the germline V gene (reference sequence). CDR3 sequence: CASSLDRIRNTIYF. The CDR3 DNA follows: TGTGCCAGCAGCTTGGACAGGATCAGAAACACCATATATTTT.

V usage is TRBV5-1 and J usage is TRBJ1-1; 7 bases match TRBD1. The ends lost 5 bases at V and 1 base at J; junction bases unmatched: 5. CDR3 size: 14 residues. The germline V gene has CDR1 SGHRS and CDR2 YFSETQ. The CDR3 bases are TGCGCCAGCAGGCTGGCAGGGGGGAACACTGAAGCTTTCTTT. This gives the protein CASRLAGGNTEAFF. The full variable domain, completed using reference TRBV5-1 and TRBJ1-1, is KAGVTQTPRYLIKTRGQQVTLSCSPISGHRSVSWYQQTPGQGLQFLFEYFSETQRNKGNFPGRFSGRQFSNSRSEMNVSTLELGDSALYLCASRLAGGNTEAFFGQGTRLTVV.

This chain joins TRBV7-9 and TRBJ2-5; 15 bases are shared with TRBD2. Germline lookup yields CDR1 SEHNR and CDR2 FQNEAQ (reference sequence). V was clipped by 5 bases and J by 5 bases; unmatched bases: 12. The CDR3 is 18 amino acids. CDR3 region: CASSPGLAGGDFRETQYF. CDR3 coding DNA: TGTGCCAGCAGCCCCGGACTAGCGGGGGGGGACTTCCGGGAGACCCAGTACTTC.

In DNA, the CDR3 is TGCGCCAGCAGCCAACTGAGCGGGGACTACGAGCAGTACTTC. Translation: CASSQLSGDYEQYF. This chain connects TRBV4-1 to TRBJ2-7; 7 bases agree with TRBD2. Trimming at V came to 2 bases and at J to 3 bases, leaving 4 bases not matched to a gene. This CDR3 region has 14 residues. Germline V gene sequence: CDR1 MGHRA, CDR2 YSYEKL.

The chain links TRBV10-1 to TRBJ2-7, with TRBD1 matching 9 bases. Trimming at V came to 6 bases and at J to 2 bases, leaving 11 bases not matched to a gene. The CDR3 runs 16 residues. Looked up from germline, CDR1 is WNHNN and CDR2 is SYGVQD (reference sequence). The CDR3: CASRQPGQGFTYEQYF. CDR3 in DNA: TGCGCCAGCAGACAACCGGGACAGGGTTTTACCTACGAGCAGTACTTC.

This sequence joins TRBV5-1 and TRBJ1-3; TRBD1 is a possible D gene (5 bases). There are 16 residues in the CDR3. Looked up from germline, CDR1 is SGHRS and CDR2 is YFSETQ. Trimming removed 3 bases from V and 0 bases from J, with 13 bases in between. CDR3 region: CASSSMAGGSGNTIYF. Written as DNA, the CDR3 is TGCGCCAGCAGCTCAATGGCGGGGGGCTCTGGAAACACCATATATTTT.

This clone has just a few counts. The chain has TRBV10-3 and TRBJ1-1, with TRBD1 matching over 10 bases. V lost 4 bases, J lost 0 bases, and 5 bases stayed unmatched. From germline, CDR1 is ENHRY and CDR2 SYGVKD. CDR3 length equals 16 residues. The CDR3 DNA reads as TGTGCCATCAGTGGGGGACAGGGGACAATGAACACTGAAGCTTTCTTT. Its protein is CAISGGQGTMNTEAFF.

This clone was recorded only once. The chain joins TRBV10-3 to TRBJ2-5; 9 bases align to TRBD1. The germline V gene encodes CDR1 ENHRY and CDR2 SYGVKD. CDR3 size: 14 residues. V lost 5 bases to trimming and J lost 2 bases; unmatched junction nucleotides: 3. The CDR3 DNA sequence: TGTGCCATCAGTCGGACAGGGGAACAAGAGACCCAGTACTTC. It codes for CAISRTGEQETQYF.

This clone was observed a handful of times. Here the CDR3 DNA reads TGCGCCAGCAGCTTTAACGGCTACAATGAGCAGTTCTTC. Encoded protein: CASSFNGYNEQFF. This chain links TRBV5-1 with TRBJ2-1; no clear D. Trimming shortened V by 2 bases and J by 3 bases, and 6 bases separated the two germline ends. Germline lookup yields CDR1 SGHRS and CDR2 YFSETQ. This CDR3 comprises 13 residues.

The chain links TRBV29-1 to TRBJ2-2, with 10 bases that match TRBD1. Per the germline V gene, CDR1 is SQVTM and CDR2 is ANQGSEA. The trim removed 2 bases at V and 6 bases at J, leaving 9 bases unmatched. This CDR3 has 16 residues. The CDR3 sequence is CSVESGQGVFAGELFF. DNA of the CDR3: TGCAGCGTTGAATCCGGACAGGGGGTATTCGCCGGGGAGCTGTTTTTT.

This clone was observed a few times. The chain carries TRBV5-1 and TRBJ1-4; D unclear. The germline V gene encodes CDR1 SGHRS and CDR2 YFSETQ. The length of the CDR3 is 15 residues. The germline V and J ends were trimmed by 3 bases and 4 bases, with 13 bases remaining between them. CDR3 nucleotide sequence: TGCGCCAGCAGCTCCGGGCGGGGTGGTAATGAAAAACTGTTTTTT. Protein product: CASSSGRGGNEKLFF.

As concerns this clone: The junction does not match germline at one end; this may be a read error. Additional DNA sequences in this sample encode the identical CDR3. The chain joins TRBV18 to TRBJ2-3; tentative D call: TRBD1 (6 bases). CDR1 KGHSH and CDR2 LQKENI come from the germline V gene. The CDR3 spans 15 residues. CDR3 loop: CASSLQQGITDTQYF. DNA of the CDR3: TGTGCCAGCTCACTCCAGCAGGGGATCACAGATACACAGTATTTT.

The V and J genes are TRBV28 and TRBJ2-7, with 7 bases lining up with TRBD2. Germline CDR1 reads MDHEN; CDR2 reads SYDVKM. The CDR3 has 13 amino acids. V gave up 3 bases and J gave up 3 bases; unmatched junction bases: 2. The CDR3, as DNA: TGTGCCAGCAGTTTGGGCGGGAGCTACGAGCAGTACTTC. This sequence encodes CASSLGGSYEQYF. Full variable domain (outside the CDR3, taken from reference TRBV28 and TRBJ2-7): DVKVTQSSRYLVKRTGEKVFLECVQDMDHENMFWYRQDPGLGLRLIYFSYDVKMKEKGDIPEGYSVSREKKERFSLILESASTNQTSMYLCASSLGGSYEQYFGPGTRLTVT.

CDR3 region: CASSLQGADQPQHF. DNA for the CDR3: TGTGCCAGCAGCCTACAGGGGGCTGATCAGCCCCAGCATTTT. The chain uses TRBV6-5 and TRBJ1-5, with 9 bases that match TRBD1. The germline CDR1 and CDR2 sequences are MNHEY and SVGAGI. The CDR3 has 14 amino acids. V gave up 6 bases and J gave up 5 bases; unmatched junction bases: 5.

This clone has only a few counts. The rearrangement joins TRBV5-8 to TRBJ1-1; TRBD1 is a possible D gene (6 bases). The CDR3 extends over 13 amino acids. Germline V CDR1 and CDR2: SGHTS, YDEGEE. Trimming cost V 3 bases and J 1 base, with 7 bases left between them. The CDR3: CASSWGQNTEAFF. As DNA, the CDR3 is TGTGCCAGCAGCTGGGGACAGAACACTGAAGCTTTCTTT.

The chain carries TRBV6-6 and TRBJ1-5, with TRBD1 identical over 8 bases. Trimming cost V 7 bases and J 3 bases; bases outside gene matches: 8. Looked up from germline, CDR1 is MNHNY and CDR2 is SVGAGI (reference sequence). The CDR3 is 15 amino acids. CDR3 sequence: CASTQQGVINQPQHF. The CDR3, as DNA: TGTGCCAGCACTCAACAGGGGGTAATCAATCAGCCCCAGCATTTT.

This clone was counted a few times. The gene calls are TRBV7-9 and TRBJ1-1; D is undetermined. Germline V CDR1 and CDR2: SEHNR, FQNEAQ (reference sequence). The CDR3 consists of 14 residues. Trimming cost V 3 bases and J 0 bases, with 8 bases left between them. The CDR3 nucleotides read TGTGCCAGCAGCTTTGAGGGCCTGAACACTGAAGCTTTCTTT. Protein: CASSFEGLNTEAFF.

Turning to this clone: The junction and the germline gene differ at one end; a read error may be behind it. This CDR3 is also generated by other DNA sequences in the sample. V is TRBV18 and J is TRBJ2-2; TRBD2 matches 7 bases. The CDR3 totals 15 residues. The V gene's germline CDR1 is KGHSH and CDR2 LQKENI. CDR3 protein: CASSPRSGATGELFF. The DNA of the CDR3 is TGTGCCAGCTCACCACGAAGCGGGGCCACCGGGGAACTGTTTTTT.

The chain couples TRBV6-6 to TRBJ1-1; D unclear. The CDR3 totals 15 residues. CDR1 is MNHNY, CDR2 SVGAGI, per germline (reference sequence). V was clipped by 2 bases and J by 2 bases, with 12 bases between them. DNA for the CDR3: TGTGCCAGCAGTTACCGCAGGAACAGAAACACTGAAGCTTTCTTT. It translates to CASSYRRNRNTEAFF.

This chain uses TRBV28 with TRBJ1-5; D call uncertain. The CDR3 runs to 16 residues. Trimming cost V 6 bases and J 4 bases, with 19 bases left between them. Per germline, CDR1 MDHEN and CDR2 SYDVKM. The CDR3 sequence: CASRSTPRPGNQPQHF. Here the CDR3 DNA reads TGTGCCAGCAGATCCACGCCCCGCCCGGGGAATCAGCCCCAGCATTTT. The full variable domain, completed using reference TRBV28 and TRBJ1-5, is DVKVTQSSRYLVKRTGEKVFLECVQDMDHENMFWYRQDPGLGLRLIYFSYDVKMKEKGDIPEGYSVSREKKERFSLILESASTNQTSMYLCASRSTPRPGNQPQHFGDGTRLSIL.

The chain couples TRBV6-1 to TRBJ2-5; 9 bases fit TRBD1. The J call could be wrong; TRBJ2-7 is a better fit for the DNA end. CDR3 length equals 13 residues. Germline V CDR1 and CDR2: MNHNS, SASEGT. In DNA, the CDR3 is TGTGCCAGCATCGAGGGACAGGGTTACGAGCAGTACTTC. Its protein product is CASIEGQGYEQYF.

The V and J genes are TRBV30 and TRBJ2-7; D call uncertain. The V and J ends lost 0 bases and 4 bases respectively, with 22 bases between them. The CDR3 totals 17 residues. Germline CDR1 and CDR2: GTSNPN and SVGIG (reference sequence). CDR3 DNA sequence: TGTGCCTGGAGTGTACCTGGGTCCCAGGTGGGTTCGTACGAGCAGTACTTC. Protein product: CAWSVPGSQVGSYEQYF. Complete variable domain (other parts from reference TRBV30 and TRBJ2-7): SQTIHQWPATLVQPVGSPLSLECTVEGTSNPNLYWYRQAAGRGLQLLFYSVGIGQISSEVPQNLSASRPQDRQFILSSKKLLLSDSGFYLCAWSVPGSQVGSYEQYFGPGTRLTVT.

V is TRBV30 and J is TRBJ2-7; D uncertain. The germline gives CDR1 GTSNPN, CDR2 SVGIG (reference sequence). CDR3 length: 14 residues. Trimming stripped 3 bases from V and 3 bases from J, with 15 bases between. CDR3 nucleotides: TGTGCCTGGAGCTCTACCGGTGGCGGCTACGAGCAGTACTTC. This sequence encodes CAWSSTGGGYEQYF.

The V call is TRBV7-9, the J call TRBJ1-6; TRBD1 is a possible D gene (6 bases). CDR3 length: 14 amino acids. The V and J ends lost 10 bases and 5 bases respectively, with 15 bases between them. Per the germline V gene, CDR1 is SEHNR and CDR2 is FQNEAQ (reference sequence). CDR3 coding DNA: TGTGCCACCTCAGGGGTGCGCGATAATTCACCCCTCCACTTT. It specifies CATSGVRDNSPLHF.

The chain carries TRBV4-2 and TRBJ1-1, with D maybe TRBD1 (5 bases). The CDR3 is made up of 14 amino acids. The germline CDR1 and CDR2 sequences are LGHNA and YNFKEQ. V lost 5 bases and J lost 1, with 11 bases in between. CDR3 nucleotide sequence: TGTGCCAGCAGCGTGCGGCAGGGGAACACTGAAGCTTTCTTT. It specifies CASSVRQGNTEAFF.

The CDR3 protein is CASRNLQGVYEQYF. The DNA of the CDR3 is TGTGCCAGCAGAAATTTACAGGGGGTCTACGAGCAGTACTTC. This chain connects TRBV6-6 to TRBJ2-7; TRBD1 aligns across 8 bases. There are 14 residues in the CDR3. The germline V gene has CDR1 MNHNY and CDR2 SVGAGI (reference sequence). J gave up 3 bases and V 6 bases, and 7 bases lay outside the gene matches.

The V call is TRBV7-9, the J call TRBJ1-4; the D is unclear. The CDR3 totals 14 residues. V gave up 2 bases and J gave up 6 bases, with 10 bases separating them. CDR1 is SEHNR and CDR2 is FQNEAQ in the germline V gene (reference sequence). The CDR3 DNA follows: TGTGCCAGCAGCTTATTTACTGATTATGAAAAACTGTTTTTT. This encodes CASSLFTDYEKLFF.

The V call is TRBV29-1, the J call TRBJ1-1, with 7 bases lining up with TRBD1. V shed 3 bases, J shed 5 bases, and the junction held 9 bases outside the gene matches. Germline CDR1 and CDR2: SQVTM and ANQGSEA. The CDR3 contains 14 residues. The CDR3 sequence is CSVDRGQVRTEAFF. The CDR3 nucleotides are TGCAGCGTTGATAGGGGGCAAGTAAGGACTGAAGCTTTCTTT.